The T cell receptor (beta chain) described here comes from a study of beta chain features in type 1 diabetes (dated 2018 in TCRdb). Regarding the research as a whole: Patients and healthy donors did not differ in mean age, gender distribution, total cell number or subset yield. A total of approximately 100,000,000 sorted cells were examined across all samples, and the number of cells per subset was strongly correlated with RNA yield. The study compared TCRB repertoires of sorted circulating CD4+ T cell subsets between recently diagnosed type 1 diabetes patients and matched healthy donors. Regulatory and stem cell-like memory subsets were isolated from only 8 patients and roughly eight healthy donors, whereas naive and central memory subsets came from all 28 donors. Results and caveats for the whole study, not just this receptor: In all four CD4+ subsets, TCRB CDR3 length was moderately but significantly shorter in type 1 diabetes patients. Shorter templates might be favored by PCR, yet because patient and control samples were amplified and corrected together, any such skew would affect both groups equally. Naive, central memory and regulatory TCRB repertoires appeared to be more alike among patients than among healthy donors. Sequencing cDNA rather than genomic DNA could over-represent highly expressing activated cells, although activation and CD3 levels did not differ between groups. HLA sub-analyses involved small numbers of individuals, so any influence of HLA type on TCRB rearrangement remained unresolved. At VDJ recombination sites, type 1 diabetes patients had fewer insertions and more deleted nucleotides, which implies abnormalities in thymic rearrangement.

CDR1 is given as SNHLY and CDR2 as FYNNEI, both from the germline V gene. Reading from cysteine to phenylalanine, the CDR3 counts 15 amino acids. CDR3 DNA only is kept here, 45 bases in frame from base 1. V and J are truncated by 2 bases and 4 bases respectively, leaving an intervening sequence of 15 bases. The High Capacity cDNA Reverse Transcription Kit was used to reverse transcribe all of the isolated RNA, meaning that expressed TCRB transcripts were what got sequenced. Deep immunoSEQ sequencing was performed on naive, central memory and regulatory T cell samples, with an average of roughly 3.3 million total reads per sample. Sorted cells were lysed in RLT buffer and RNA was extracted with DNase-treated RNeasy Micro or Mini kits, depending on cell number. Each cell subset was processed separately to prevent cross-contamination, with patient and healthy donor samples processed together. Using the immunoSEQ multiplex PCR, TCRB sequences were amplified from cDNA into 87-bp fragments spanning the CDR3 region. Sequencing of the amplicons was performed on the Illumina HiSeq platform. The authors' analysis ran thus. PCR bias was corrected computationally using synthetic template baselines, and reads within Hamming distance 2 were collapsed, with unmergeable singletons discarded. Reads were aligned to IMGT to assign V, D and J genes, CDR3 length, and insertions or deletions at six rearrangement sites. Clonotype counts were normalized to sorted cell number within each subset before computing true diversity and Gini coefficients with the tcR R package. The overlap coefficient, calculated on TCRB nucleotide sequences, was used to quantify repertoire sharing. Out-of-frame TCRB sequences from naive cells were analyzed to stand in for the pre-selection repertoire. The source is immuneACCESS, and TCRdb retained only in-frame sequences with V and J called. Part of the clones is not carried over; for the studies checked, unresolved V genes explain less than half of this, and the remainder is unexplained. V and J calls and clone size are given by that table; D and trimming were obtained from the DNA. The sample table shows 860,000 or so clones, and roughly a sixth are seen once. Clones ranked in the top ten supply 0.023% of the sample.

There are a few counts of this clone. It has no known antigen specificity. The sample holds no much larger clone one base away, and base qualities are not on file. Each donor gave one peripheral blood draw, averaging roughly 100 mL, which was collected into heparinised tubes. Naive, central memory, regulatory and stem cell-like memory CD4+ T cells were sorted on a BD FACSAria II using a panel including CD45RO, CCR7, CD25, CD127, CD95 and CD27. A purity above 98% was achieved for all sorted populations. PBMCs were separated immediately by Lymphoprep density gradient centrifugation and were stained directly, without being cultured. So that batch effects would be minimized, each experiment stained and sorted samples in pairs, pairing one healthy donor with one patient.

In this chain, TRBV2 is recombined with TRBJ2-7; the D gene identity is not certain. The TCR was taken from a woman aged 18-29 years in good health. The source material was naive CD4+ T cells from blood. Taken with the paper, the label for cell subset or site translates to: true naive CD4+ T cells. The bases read TGTGCCAGCAGTGAACCGGGTCTCTCCATTTACGAGCAGTACTTC. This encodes CASSEPGLSIYEQYF.